What follows describes a single T cell receptor (beta chain). This sample is part of a study of CD8+CD57+ T cells in acquired aplastic anemia. The CDR3 has 15 residues. The V gene lost 0 bases and the J gene lost 6 bases, with 17 bases spanning the gap. Germline CDR1 and CDR2: DFQATT and SNEGSKA (reference sequence). Profiling of TCR beta VDJ combinations and CDR3 sequences used genomic DNA as template. TCRdb re-analysed the reads in MiXCR, keeping a single row per CDR3 protein. The table lists roughly 150,000 distinct CDR3 sequences, 40% to 55% of them singletons. Flow cytometry had shown expanded CD8+CD57+ cells in the patients chosen for sequencing.

This TCR came from a human donor with aplastic anemia. The sample consisted of sorted CD4+, CD8+, or CD8+CD57+ T cells (not recorded which) from PBMCs. The chain joins TRBV20-1 to TRBJ1-1, with D unresolved. DNA of the CDR3: TGCAGTGCTAGAGATTCGTTCACAGCATTTGCTGAAGCTTTCTTT. Its protein is CSARDSFTAFAEAFF.